Presented here are 3 T cell receptor beta chains from one specimen sequenced in a study of technical replicates of blood from several donors. The protocol was immunoSEQ multiplex PCR, while the TCRdb copy is restricted to in-frame clones and leaves out a portion. The sample carries about 59,000 clones, approximately 86% recorded once. Sequences were obtained from PBMCs. The receptors here all came from a human donor in good health. Some clones in this sample may be carry-over from other donors' samples.

The chain uses TRBV28 and TRBJ1-6; a possible D gene is TRBD1 (6 bases). The CDR3 is 19 residues long. The germline V and J ends were trimmed by 5 bases and 9 bases, with 29 bases remaining between them. Germline V lookup: CDR1 MDHEN, CDR2 SYDVKM. The CDR3 sequence: CASSPSQGISLVSRSPLHF. In nucleotides, the CDR3 is TGTGCCAGCAGTCCCTCACAGGGTATCTCTTTGGTGTCCCGTTCACCCCTCCACTTT.

The rearrangement uses TRBV5-4 and TRBJ1-2; 8 positions agree with TRBD1. The germline V gene encodes CDR1 SGHNT and CDR2 YYREEE (reference sequence). This CDR3 contains 15 residues. With V trimmed by 1 base and J by 4 bases, 6 bases remained unmatched. DNA of the CDR3: TGTGCCAGCAGCTTGCCGACAGGGGATACCTATGGCTACACCTTC. It codes for CASSLPTGDTYGYTF.

CDR3 loop: CAISLGTSGSTEQFF. The CDR3 nucleotides read TGTGCCATCAGCCTCGGGACTAGCGGGAGTACCGAGCAGTTCTTC. The rearrangement uses TRBV10-3 and TRBJ2-1, with 14 bases aligning to TRBD2. In germline, CDR1 is ENHRY, CDR2 SYGVKD. The CDR3 contains 15 residues. The ends lost 6 bases at V and 10 bases at J; junction bases unmatched: 8.